This T cell receptor beta chain appears in the sequencing data of a study of CD8 T cells in ankylosing spondylitis. This clonotype appeared a few times. One entry per CDR3 protein results from TCRdb running MiXCR on the 5' RACE reads. This table holds about 340,000 distinct CDR3 sequences, 14% to 15% found once. Deletions cut 6 bases from V and 0 bases from J, with 12 bases between. In germline, CDR1 is SGHTA, CDR2 FQGNSA. This CDR3 spans 14 amino acids. The clonotype was recovered from a male donor with ankylosing spondylitis or in good health (not recorded which). Sequencing was done on a sample of blood, either unsorted or a sorted T cell fraction (not recorded which). The chain has TRBV7-2 and TRBJ2-7, with D possibly TRBD2 on 5 matching bases. CDR3 sequence: CASSRARGSYEQYF. CDR3 in DNA: TGTGCCAGCAGTAGGGCCCGGGGCTCCTACGAGCAGTACTTC.